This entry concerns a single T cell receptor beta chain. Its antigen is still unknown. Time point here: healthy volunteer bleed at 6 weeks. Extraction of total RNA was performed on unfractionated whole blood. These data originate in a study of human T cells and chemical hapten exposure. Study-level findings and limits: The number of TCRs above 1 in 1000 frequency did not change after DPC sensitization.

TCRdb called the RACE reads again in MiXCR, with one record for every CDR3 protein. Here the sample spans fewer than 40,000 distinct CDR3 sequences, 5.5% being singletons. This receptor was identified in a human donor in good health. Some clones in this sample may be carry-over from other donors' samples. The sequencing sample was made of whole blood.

Here the CDR3 reads CSAIQRDYLKSTDTQYF. The CDR3 region has the DNA TGCAGTGCTATACAACGGGACTACCTAAAAAGCACAGATACGCAGTATTTT. The chain combines TRBV20-1 with TRBJ2-3; 7 bases align to TRBD2. The CDR3 covers 17 residues. Per germline, CDR1 DFQATT and CDR2 SNEGSKA (reference sequence). The V gene end was trimmed by 4 bases and the J gene end by 0 bases; junction bases not matched to a gene: 13.